The 26 T cell receptor beta chains below all came from one sample that was sequenced in a study of naive and memory T cell subsets. Four PCR rounds used nested alpha and beta constant region primers plus the SP2 primer. TCRdb recomputed calls from the 5' RACE reads with MiXCR, one row per CDR3 protein. The sample includes 55,000 to 70,000 distinct CDR3 sequences, 7.2% of them seen just once. An oligonucleotide containing a UMI was ligated to the 3' end of TCR cDNA. Receptor source: a male donor in good health.

This clonotype was seen more than once but under ten times. The chain recombines TRBV12-3 or TRBV12-4 with TRBJ2-1; 16 bases align to TRBD2. The CDR3 spans 16 residues. With V trimmed by 5 bases and J by 8 bases, 6 bases remained unmatched. The CDR3 sequence: CASSPAGTSGGDEQFF. The CDR3 DNA is TGTGCCAGCAGTCCAGCCGGGACTAGCGGGGGGGATGAGCAGTTCTTC.

This clonotype was recorded a few times. The V call is TRBV3-1, the J call TRBJ2-1; no clear D. Germline values: CDR1 LGHDT, CDR2 YNNKEL (reference sequence). This CDR3 region has 12 residues. Trimming removed 1 base at V and 7 bases at J, with 5 bases between. The CDR3 coding sequence is TGTGCCAGCAGCCAAGTTAGGAATGAGCAGTTCTTC. Its protein is CASSQVRNEQFF.

The rearrangement uses TRBV29-1 and TRBJ2-1; perhaps D is TRBD1 or TRBD2 (5 bases each). The V end lost 1 base, the J end lost 0 bases, and 7 bases lay between the germline ends. The CDR3 covers 14 residues. Looked up from germline, CDR1 is SQVTM and CDR2 is ANQGSEA. CDR3 region: CSVEGGVSYNEQFF. The DNA for the CDR3 is TGCAGCGTTGAAGGAGGGGTCTCCTACAATGAGCAGTTCTTC.

The table lists this clonotype with many counts. V usage is TRBV29-1 and J usage is TRBJ1-1, with D perhaps matching TRBD1 (6 bases). Germline V lookup: CDR1 SQVTM, CDR2 ANQGSEA. V was clipped by 7 bases and J by 1 base, with 16 bases between them. CDR3 length: 14 amino acids. The CDR3 spells CSAGIGGSNTEAFF. The CDR3 nucleotides read TGCAGCGCCGGAATAGGGGGGTCGAACACTGAAGCTTTCTTT.

This clonotype has a handful of counts. The chain employs TRBV7-9 and TRBJ2-1, with 12 bases aligning to TRBD2. This CDR3 spans 13 amino acids. CDR1 SEHNR and CDR2 FQNEAQ come from the germline V gene (reference sequence). The ends lost 6 bases at V and 10 bases at J; junction bases unmatched: 4. This CDR3 is CASRYGLAGEQFF. Here the CDR3 DNA reads TGTGCCAGCAGATACGGACTAGCGGGAGAGCAGTTCTTC.

Only a few counts were recorded for this clonotype. The chain couples TRBV27 to TRBJ2-1; D is perhaps TRBD1 (6 bases). CDR1 MNHEY and CDR2 SMNVEV come from the germline V gene (reference sequence). The V end was cut by 3 bases, the J end by 0 bases, with 6 bases between. The CDR3 sequence is 14 residues long. The CDR3 here is CASSLDSSYNEQFF. In DNA form, the CDR3 reads TGTGCCAGCAGTTTGGACAGCTCCTACAATGAGCAGTTCTTC.

This clonotype has only a few counts. The V gene is TRBV27, the J gene TRBJ2-3; D remains ambiguous. CDR1 and CDR2 from the germline V gene are MNHEY and SMNVEV (reference sequence). This CDR3 comprises 14 residues. The ends were cut back, 5 bases at V and 1 base at J, with 10 bases in the middle. The CDR3 nucleotides are TGTGCCAGCAGTACCGTCACGGGCACAGATACGCAGTATTTT. Translating it yields CASSTVTGTDTQYF.

This clonotype was detected many times. The chain uses TRBV29-1 and TRBJ2-5, with 10 bases aligning to TRBD2. The CDR3 length is 14 residues. V shed 6 bases, J shed 4 bases, and the junction held 8 bases outside the gene matches. Germline CDR1 SQVTM, CDR2 ANQGSEA. The CDR3 loop is CSVSAGGGRETQYF. As DNA, the CDR3 is TGCAGCGTCTCAGCGGGAGGGGGAAGAGAGACCCAGTACTTC.

This clonotype was seen at least ten times. V usage is TRBV6-1 and J usage is TRBJ2-2; D is unclear. V was trimmed by 1 base and J by 4 bases, leaving 16 bases between them. CDR1 and CDR2 (germline): MNHNS, SASEGT. The CDR3 contains 17 residues. CDR3 sequence reads: CASSEVSRRPGTGELFF. The CDR3 nucleotides are TGTGCCAGCAGTGAAGTCTCAAGGCGGCCAGGCACCGGGGAGCTGTTTTTT.

The sample holds a few counts of this clonotype. The V and J genes are TRBV7-9 and TRBJ2-7; the match to TRBD1 covers 12 bases. The CDR3 covers 17 residues. V shed 1 base and J 4 bases; nucleotides not matched to a gene: 8. Germline V lookup: CDR1 SEHNR, CDR2 FQNEAQ (reference sequence). The CDR3 spells CASSLDGTGGLEYEQYF. CDR3 DNA: TGTGCCAGCAGCTTAGACGGGACAGGGGGCTTGGAATACGAGCAGTACTTC.

This clonotype was seen a few times. The chain couples TRBV5-4 to TRBJ2-7; D is uncertain. Germline V lookup: CDR1 SGHNT, CDR2 YYREEE (reference sequence). The ends were cut back, 2 bases at V and 5 bases at J, with 11 bases in the middle. This CDR3 is built from 13 residues. The DNA of the CDR3 is TGTGCCAGCAGCTTAGTAACAGCTAACGAGCAGTACTTC. Its translation is CASSLVTANEQYF.

This clonotype has at least ten counts. This chain uses TRBV6-5 with TRBJ2-1; perhaps TRBD2 as D (6 bases). V lost 6 bases and J lost 9, with 15 bases in between. Germline V gene lookup returns CDR1 MNHEY and CDR2 SVGAGI. This CDR3 region has 13 residues. The CDR3: CASRWGETGEQFF. As DNA, the CDR3 is TGTGCCAGCAGGTGGGGGGAAACGGGTGAGCAGTTCTTC.

V gene TRBV18 combines with J gene TRBJ1-1, with TRBD1 matching over 8 bases. The germline gives CDR1 KGHSH, CDR2 LQKENI. V lost 1 base, J lost 0 bases, and 10 bases stayed unmatched. The CDR3 runs to 18 residues. CDR3 residues: CASSPLSHRGGVNTEAFF. CDR3 DNA: TGTGCCAGCTCACCACTTTCCCACAGGGGGGGGGTGAACACTGAAGCTTTCTTT.

This clonotype has a handful of counts. This chain uses TRBV12-3 or TRBV12-4 with TRBJ2-7; the match to TRBD1 covers 9 bases. The CDR3 covers 15 residues. J lost 5 bases, V lost 5 bases, and 10 bases had no gene match. The CDR3 loop is CASSLPGQGRDEQYF. For the CDR3, the DNA is TGTGCCAGCAGTCTGCCGGGACAGGGAAGAGACGAGCAGTACTTC.

This clonotype occurred many times. CDR3 residues: CASSAGSGSGYEQYF. CDR3 coding DNA: TGTGCCAGCAGCGCCGGTAGCGGGAGTGGCTACGAGCAGTACTTC. V gene TRBV11-3 combines with J gene TRBJ2-7, with 9 bases lining up with TRBD2. This CDR3 comprises 15 residues. The trim removed 5 bases at V and 3 bases at J, leaving 8 bases unmatched. Per germline, CDR1 SGHNT and CDR2 YENEEA. The full variable domain, its missing parts supplied by reference TRBV11-3 and TRBJ2-7, is EAGVVQSPRYKIIEKKQPVAFWCNPISGHNTLYWYLQNLGQGPELLIRYENEEAVDDSQLPKDRFSAERLKGVDSTLKIQPAELGDSAVYLCASSAGSGSGYEQYFGPGTRLTVT.

The chain links TRBV12-3 or TRBV12-4 to TRBJ2-1; no reliable D call. V lost 5 bases to trimming and J lost 0 bases, with 8 bases between them. There are 14 residues in the CDR3. The CDR3 region has the DNA TGTGCCAGCAGTCCCCGGTCCTCCTACAATGAGCAGTTCTTC. Translation: CASSPRSSYNEQFF.

The chain combines TRBV6-1 with TRBJ1-5; 9 bases agree with TRBD1. The CDR3 length is 16 residues. V was pared by 4 bases and J by 4 bases, with 8 bases of the junction left unmatched. Germline loops: CDR1 MNHNS, CDR2 SASEGT. CDR3 sequence: CASSARDRVGNQPQHF. The CDR3, as DNA: TGTGCCAGCAGTGCTCGGGACAGGGTAGGGAATCAGCCCCAGCATTTT.

The table lists this clonotype with a few counts. The genes are TRBV29-1 and TRBJ2-1; D possibly matches TRBD1 or TRBD2 (5 bases each). The length of the CDR3 is 14 residues. With 7 bases removed from V and 3 bases from J, the gap between germline ends came to 16 bases. CDR1 is SQVTM and CDR2 is ANQGSEA in the germline V gene. The CDR3 sequence: CSAPGDGNYNEQFF. The CDR3 DNA is TGCAGCGCCCCCGGGGACGGTAACTACAATGAGCAGTTCTTC.

This clonotype was seen many times. For the CDR3, the DNA is TGCAGCGCTGAGGGAGGGGCGGGGGTTTACAATGAGCAGTTCTTC. Translation gives CSAEGGAGVYNEQFF. The genes are TRBV29-1 and TRBJ2-1, with 7 bases that match TRBD2. V lost 7 bases to trimming and J lost 4 bases; unmatched junction nucleotides: 13. Per germline, CDR1 SQVTM and CDR2 ANQGSEA. CDR3 length: 15 amino acids.

This clonotype was found many times. V usage is TRBV7-9 and J usage is TRBJ1-1; no clear D. V was shortened by 5 bases and J by 3 bases, with 22 bases between the two germline ends. Germline lookup yields CDR1 SEHNR and CDR2 FQNEAQ (reference sequence). CDR3 length: 17 amino acids. CDR3: CASSPFPWGGGYTEAFF. CDR3 nucleotide sequence: TGTGCCAGCAGCCCCTTTCCATGGGGAGGAGGTTACACTGAAGCTTTCTTT.

This clonotype was observed at least ten times. This rearrangement joins TRBV30 to TRBJ1-3, with 9 positions matching TRBD1. This CDR3 has 17 amino acids. Germline V gene sequence: CDR1 GTSNPN, CDR2 SVGIG (reference sequence). V was pared by 2 bases and J by 3 bases, with 11 bases of the junction left unmatched. The CDR3 nucleotides read TGTGCCTGGAGTATTTCAAGGACAGGGGTTTTTGGAAACACCATATATTTT. Protein: CAWSISRTGVFGNTIYF.

In its sample, this clonotype was seen many times. The genes are TRBV6-5 and TRBJ2-5; the D gene is possibly TRBD2 (6 bases). The CDR3 spans 13 residues. CDR1 is MNHEY, CDR2 SVGAGI, per germline. The V end was cut by 5 bases, the J end by 1 base, with 8 bases between. The CDR3 bases are TGTGCCAGCAGTCGGGGGAGCCAAGAGACCCAGTACTTC. Translated, it gives CASSRGSQETQYF.

This clonotype has more than one count but fewer than ten. The genes are TRBV27 and TRBJ1-1, with D hard to call. CDR1 and CDR2 from the germline V gene are MNHEY and SMNVEV (reference sequence). Deletions cut 0 bases from V and 0 bases from J, with 14 bases between. The CDR3 spans 17 residues. In DNA form, the CDR3 reads TGTGCCAGCAGTTTATCGAAAGGAAATCCTATGAACACTGAAGCTTTCTTT. Translating it yields CASSLSKGNPMNTEAFF.

This rearrangement joins TRBV19 to TRBJ1-5; 8 bases agree with TRBD1. Germline V gives CDR1 LNHDA, CDR2 SQIVND (reference sequence). The CDR3 has 15 amino acids. Trimming cost V 6 bases and J 2 bases; bases outside gene matches: 6. The CDR3 is CASREEQGGNQPQHF. CDR3 nucleotides: TGTGCCAGTAGGGAAGAACAGGGGGGCAATCAGCCCCAGCATTTT.

The sample holds a few counts of this clonotype. The chain couples TRBV7-2 to TRBJ2-1; 7 bases match TRBD1. Germline CDR1 is SGHTA and CDR2 is FQGNSA. The V segment lost 3 bases and the J segment 6 bases; nucleotides outside the gene matches: 5. The CDR3 is 14 residues long. The CDR3 sequence: CASSFFDRANEQFF. As DNA, the CDR3 is TGTGCCAGCAGCTTTTTTGACAGGGCCAATGAGCAGTTCTTC. The variable domain in full, completed from reference TRBV7-2 and TRBJ2-1, reads GAGVSQSPSNKVTEKGKDVELRCDPISGHTALYWYRQSLGQGLEFLIYFQGNSAPDKSGLPSDRFSAERTGGSVSTLTIQRTQQEDSAVYLCASSFFDRANEQFFGPGTRLTVL.

This clonotype was observed at least ten times. The chain uses TRBV20-1 and TRBJ2-3; the D is unclear. The CDR3 contains 15 residues. Trimming pared 0 bases from V and 0 bases from J, leaving 10 bases between. From germline, CDR1 is DFQATT and CDR2 SNEGSKA (reference sequence). CDR3 bases: TGCAGTGCTAGAGACATTAGAAGAAGCACAGATACGCAGTATTTT. Amino acids: CSARDIRRSTDTQYF.